This paragraph reports one TCR beta chain. Its antigen is unknown. This CDR3 contains 14 residues. The V gene's germline CDR1 is SGHTA and CDR2 FQGNSA. Indicated time point: before preoperative PTX-NDP chemotherapy. Paclitaxel-nedaplatin chemotherapy was given to patients ahead of their surgery. MiXCR was run by TCRdb on the PCR reads, yielding one entry per CDR3 protein. The sample shows 15,000 or so distinct CDR3 sequences, approximately 48% of them seen only once. This sample stems from a study of esophageal squamous cell carcinoma under preoperative chemotherapy. Study-level background: Both tumor-infiltrating lymphocytes and peripheral blood T cells were profiled.

Whole-study results and caveats: Peripheral T cells migrating into the tumor appeared to partly supply post-treatment tumor-infiltrating lymphocytes. Tumor-infiltrating lymphocytes showed no significant post-chemotherapy TCR diversity increase, unlike peripheral T cells.

The sample was collected from a patient given preoperative chemotherapy. The source is a human donor with esophageal squamous cell carcinoma. The donor label of this sample is uncertain. V is TRBV7-2 and J is TRBJ2-7, with D unresolved. The J call may be faulty, since TRBJ2-1 better matches the DNA end. CDR3 nucleotides: TGTGCCAGCAGCCCCTGGACCATTTCCTACGAGCAGTTCTTC. Amino acid sequence: CASSPWTISYEQFF.